The source of this TCR beta chain is a study of blood T cell repertoires in COVID-19. The wider study: PBMCs, B-cell-depleted T cells, or T cells were the source of the cDNA or gDNA that made up the material.

Generated by immunoSEQ multiplex PCR, the TCRdb table keeps only in-frame clones and is missing some. This sample has tens of thousands of clones, with over 60% found just once. This CDR3 contains 14 residues. Germline values: CDR1 MDHEN, CDR2 SYDVKM. V dropped 8 bases and J dropped 5 bases, with 18 bases sitting between them. Followed over time, Seattle patients had been enrolled while infection was active. Specimen: peripheral blood. The receptor was derived from a man between 65 and 85 years old with COVID-19, enrolled during active disease. The V gene is TRBV28, the J gene TRBJ1-1; D perhaps matches TRBD1 (6 bases). The DNA of the CDR3 is TGTGCCAGCGATAGGGGGGGGCGTTGGACTGAAGCTTTCTTT. Its translation is CASDRGGRWTEAFF. The full variable domain, in which reference TRBV28 and TRBJ1-1 provide the parts outside the CDR3, is DVKVTQSSRYLVKRTGEKVFLECVQDMDHENMFWYRQDPGLGLRLIYFSYDVKMKEKGDIPEGYSVSREKKERFSLILESASTNQTSMYLCASDRGGRWTEAFFGQGTRLTVV.